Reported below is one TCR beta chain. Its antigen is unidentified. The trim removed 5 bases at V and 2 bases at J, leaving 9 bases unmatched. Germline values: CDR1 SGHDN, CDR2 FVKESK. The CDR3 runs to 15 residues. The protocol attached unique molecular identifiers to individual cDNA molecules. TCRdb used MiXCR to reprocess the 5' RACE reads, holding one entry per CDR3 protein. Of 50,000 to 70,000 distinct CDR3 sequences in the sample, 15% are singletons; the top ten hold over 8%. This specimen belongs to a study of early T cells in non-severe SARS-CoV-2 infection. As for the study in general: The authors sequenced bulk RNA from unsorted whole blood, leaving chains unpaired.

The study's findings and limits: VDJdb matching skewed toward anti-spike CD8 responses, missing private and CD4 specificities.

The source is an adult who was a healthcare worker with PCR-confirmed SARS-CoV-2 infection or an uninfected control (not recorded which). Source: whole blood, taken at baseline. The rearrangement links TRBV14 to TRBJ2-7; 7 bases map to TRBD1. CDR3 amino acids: CASSLTGTEAYEQYF. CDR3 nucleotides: TGTGCCAGCAGCTTGACCGGGACAGAAGCCTACGAGCAGTACTTC.